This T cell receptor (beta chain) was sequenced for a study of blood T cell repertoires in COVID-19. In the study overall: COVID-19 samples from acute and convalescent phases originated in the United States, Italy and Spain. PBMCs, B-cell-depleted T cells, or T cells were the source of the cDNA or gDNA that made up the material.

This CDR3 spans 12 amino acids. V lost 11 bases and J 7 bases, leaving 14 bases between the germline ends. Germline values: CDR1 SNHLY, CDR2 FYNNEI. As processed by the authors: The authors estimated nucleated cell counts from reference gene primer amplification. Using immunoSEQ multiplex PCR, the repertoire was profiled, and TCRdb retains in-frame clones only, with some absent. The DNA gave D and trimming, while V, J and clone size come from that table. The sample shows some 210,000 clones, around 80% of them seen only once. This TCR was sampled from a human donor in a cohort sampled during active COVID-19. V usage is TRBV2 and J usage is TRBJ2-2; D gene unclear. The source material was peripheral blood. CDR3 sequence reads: CAGSSLGGELFF. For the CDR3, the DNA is TGTGCCGGATCTAGTTTGGGCGGGGAGCTGTTTTTT.